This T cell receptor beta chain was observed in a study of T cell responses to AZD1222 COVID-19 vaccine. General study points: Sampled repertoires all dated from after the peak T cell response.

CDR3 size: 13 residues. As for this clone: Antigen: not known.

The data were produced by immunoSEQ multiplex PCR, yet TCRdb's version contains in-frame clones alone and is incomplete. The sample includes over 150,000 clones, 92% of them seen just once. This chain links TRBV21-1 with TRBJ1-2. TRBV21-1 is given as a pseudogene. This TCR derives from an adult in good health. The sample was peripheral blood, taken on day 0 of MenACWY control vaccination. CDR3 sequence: CASSKGRPGEYTF. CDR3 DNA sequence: TGTGCCAGCAGCAAAGGCCGACCGGGTGAGTACACCTTC.